This T cell receptor beta chain derives from a study of blood T cell repertoires in COVID-19. Overall study context: COVID-19 samples, acute and convalescent, were from the United States, Italy and Spain. Sources were T cells, B-cell-depleted T cells, or PBMCs; the material itself was cDNA or gDNA.

In the original analysis: By means of reference gene primer amplification, nucleated cell counts were estimated. Measured with immunoSEQ multiplex PCR; TCRdb has only the in-frame clones, and not every one. That table furnishes V, J and clone size, whereas the DNA furnished D and trimming. This table has 150,000 or so clones, 87% appearing once. In this sample, this clone turned up once. The CDR3 spans 14 residues. The germline gives CDR1 MNHEY, CDR2 SVGAGI. Trimming removed 4 bases at V and 7 bases at J, with 13 bases between. Material: peripheral blood. The chain joins TRBV6-5 to TRBJ1-4; D may be TRBD1 (6 bases). The TCR originated in a man aged 80 or over with acute or convalescent COVID-19. The DNA of the CDR3 is TGTGCCAGCAGTTTTTGGGGGCCGCGTGAAAAACTGTTTTTT. This translates into CASSFWGPREKLFF.